A single TCR beta chain is shown here with its context. V trimming: 1 base; J trimming: 4 bases; junction bases outside the gene matches: 6. The CDR3 loop spans 15 amino acids. CDR1 and CDR2 from the germline V gene are LGHNA and YSLEER. The data are from a study of cytomegalovirus exposure and HLA in healthy donors. This PCR relied on a set of 60 Vbeta primers and 13 Jbeta primers. Assay: immunoSEQ multiplex PCR; the TCRdb copy retains only in-frame clones and omits some. The sample totals roughly 100,000 clones. The rearrangement joins TRBV4-3 to TRBJ1-2, with 7 positions matching TRBD1. This TCR was sampled from a man in his fifties or sixties in good health and CMV-seronegative. Specimen: PBMCs. DNA of the CDR3: TGCGCCAGCAGCCAAGGGACAGGCTACCTCTATGGCTACACCTTC. It codes for CASSQGTGYLYGYTF.